This T cell receptor (beta chain) was sequenced in a study of T cell responses to AZD1222 COVID-19 vaccine. General observations from the study: Close to half of spike-specific TCRs reportedly recognize unmutated variant regions. Clonal diversity may have been underestimated, and the donors were mostly white British, with more females than males.

Germline V gene lookup returns CDR1 MDHEN and CDR2 SYDVKM. This CDR3 region has 14 residues. V lost 6 bases and J lost 1, with 12 bases in between. Generated by immunoSEQ multiplex PCR, the TCRdb table keeps only in-frame clones and is missing some. The sample includes about 100,000 clones, about 93% seen only once; the top ten take under 2%. Notes on this clone: Its specificity is not known. The same CDR3 also results from other DNA sequences found in this sample.

The chain joins TRBV28 to TRBJ1-1, with D maybe TRBD1 (6 bases). This receptor was identified in an adult in good health. Sequenced material: peripheral blood, taken on day 0 of AZD1222 vaccination. The CDR3 coding sequence is TGTGCCAGCAGCCTGGGAGGGGGGAACACTGAAGCTTTCTTT. This gives the protein CASSLGGGNTEAFF. Filled out from reference TRBV28 and TRBJ1-1, the complete variable domain reads DVKVTQSSRYLVKRTGEKVFLECVQDMDHENMFWYRQDPGLGLRLIYFSYDVKMKEKGDIPEGYSVSREKKERFSLILESASTNQTSMYLCASSLGGGNTEAFFGQGTRLTVV.